The rows below give T cell receptor beta chains drawn from one sample of a study of pediatric ulcerative colitis. Repertoires were generated with immunoSEQ multiplex PCR, while TCRdb's copy carries only in-frame clones and drops some. The sample has 15,000 to 20,000 clones, 74% seen once. The specimen sequenced was gut tissue. The receptors were gathered from a boy aged 5 to 17 with moderate ulcerative colitis. CDR3s include the opening cysteine and the closing phenylalanine or tryptophan. The order of the fields is D gene, clone size, J gene, V gene, CDR3 DNA, CDR3 protein. The D gene is left open where the match is weak. The listing skips clone size in some rows; elsewhere it reads once, few, many or a size class.

d_call: TRBD1; clone_size: NA; j_call: TRBJ1-1; v_call: TRBV5-1; cdr3_nt: TGCGCCAGCAGCCCATTTACCGGGACAGGGAGCGGCACTGAAGCTTTCTTT; cdr3_aa: CASSPFTGTGSGTEAFF
d_call: TRBD1; clone_size: once; j_call: TRBJ2-7; v_call: TRBV18; cdr3_nt: TGTGCCAGCTCACCACCCTCTGGCAGGGGGCGCGGGCAGTACTTC; cdr3_aa: CASSPPSGRGRGQYF
d_call: NA; clone_size: NA; j_call: TRBJ1-4; v_call: TRBV5-1; cdr3_nt: TGCGCCAGCAGCCCAGCCCGAGTCCCCAATGAAAAACTGTTTTTT; cdr3_aa: CASSPARVPNEKLFF
d_call: NA; clone_size: NA; j_call: TRBJ1-2; v_call: TRBV15; cdr3_nt: TGTGCCACCAGCAGAGAATACAGGGACCTAGCAACCGGCTACACCTTC; cdr3_aa: CATSREYRDLATGYTF
d_call: TRBD2; clone_size: NA; j_call: TRBJ2-7; v_call: TRBV30; cdr3_nt: TGTGCCTGGAGTAAGAGGCGGACTAGCGGGGGGATCTACGAGCAGTACTTC; cdr3_aa: CAWSKRRTSGGIYEQYF
d_call: NA; clone_size: NA; j_call: TRBJ2-3; v_call: TRBV5-8; cdr3_nt: TGTGCCAGCAGCTTGTTGGGCCCACGCACAGATACGCAGTATTTT; cdr3_aa: CASSLLGPRTDTQYF
d_call: NA; clone_size: NA; j_call: TRBJ2-1; v_call: TRBV7-2; cdr3_nt: TGTGCCAGCACTTACCTAGCGGAGGGGGATGAGCAGTTCTTC; cdr3_aa: CASTYLAEGDEQFF
d_call: NA; clone_size: NA; j_call: TRBJ2-2; v_call: TRBV2; cdr3_nt: TGTGCCAGCGGGGGGGACAGGACCGGGGAGCTGTTTTTT; cdr3_aa: CASGGDRTGELFF
d_call: NA; clone_size: NA; j_call: TRBJ1-1; v_call: TRBV2; cdr3_nt: TGTGCCAGCATCTATCGCATGTGGGGGGCAGACACTGAAGCTTTCTTT; cdr3_aa: CASIYRMWGADTEAFF
d_call: NA; clone_size: NA; j_call: TRBJ1-1; v_call: TRBV6-1; cdr3_nt: TGTGCCAGCTCTATTGGGGGGACTGAAGCTTTCTTT; cdr3_aa: CASSIGGTEAFF
d_call: NA; clone_size: NA; j_call: TRBJ1-1; v_call: TRBV28; cdr3_nt: TGTGCCAGCAGTTTGTTTCGACAGGAAGCTTTCTTT; cdr3_aa: CASSLFRQEAFF
d_call: NA; clone_size: NA; j_call: TRBJ2-1; v_call: TRBV14; cdr3_nt: TGTGCCAGCAGCCAAGTTCTAGCAACCCGGAATGAGCAGTTCTTC; cdr3_aa: CASSQVLATRNEQFF
d_call: NA; clone_size: NA; j_call: TRBJ2-1; v_call: TRBV5-1; cdr3_nt: TGCGCCAGCAGATTCCTTTCACAGGGAATTGGCAATGAGCAGTTCTTC; cdr3_aa: CASRFLSQGIGNEQFF
d_call: NA; clone_size: NA; j_call: TRBJ2-1; v_call: TRBV9; cdr3_nt: TGTGCCAGCAGCGTAGCAGGGTCCCGAAACAATGAGCAGTTCTTC; cdr3_aa: CASSVAGSRNNEQFF
d_call: NA; clone_size: NA; j_call: TRBJ2-3; v_call: TRBV28; cdr3_nt: TGTGCCAGCAGCCCCGCCCCCCCCGACAGCACAGATACGCAGTATTTT; cdr3_aa: CASSPAPPDSTDTQYF
d_call: NA; clone_size: NA; j_call: TRBJ1-2; v_call: TRBV27; cdr3_nt: TGTGCCAGCAGTCCGCGTCAGGGTTATGGCTACACCTTC; cdr3_aa: CASSPRQGYGYTF
d_call: TRBD2; clone_size: NA; j_call: TRBJ2-3; v_call: TRBV10-3; cdr3_nt: TGTGCCATCAGTGACCCTCATAAGACAGAGGGAGGGGATACGCAGTATTTT; cdr3_aa: CAISDPHKTEGGDTQYF
d_call: NA; clone_size: NA; j_call: TRBJ1-1; v_call: TRBV5-6; cdr3_nt: TGTGCCAGCAGCTTGAGCACTGAAGCTTTCTTT; cdr3_aa: CASSLSTEAFF
d_call: NA; clone_size: NA; j_call: TRBJ1-1; v_call: TRBV12-5; cdr3_nt: TGTGCTAGTGCCCCGAACACTGAAGCTTTCTTT; cdr3_aa: CASAPNTEAFF
d_call: NA; clone_size: NA; j_call: TRBJ1-5; v_call: TRBV30; cdr3_nt: TGTGCCTGGAGTTCATCGCCGGGACGGGGAGGTAATCAGCCCCAGCATTTT; cdr3_aa: CAWSSSPGRGGNQPQHF
d_call: NA; clone_size: NA; j_call: TRBJ2-3; v_call: TRBV2; cdr3_nt: TGTGCCAGCAGTGCAACCTTCCGGGACACTCCTAGCACAGATACGCAGTATTTT; cdr3_aa: CASSATFRDTPSTDTQYF
d_call: NA; clone_size: NA; j_call: TRBJ1-2; v_call: TRBV27; cdr3_nt: TGTGCCAGCAGTTCGCTCCGGGTATATGGCTACACCTTC; cdr3_aa: CASSSLRVYGYTF
d_call: TRBD1; clone_size: NA; j_call: TRBJ1-2; v_call: TRBV5-1; cdr3_nt: TGCGCCAGCAGCGGAGAGGGACAGATCTATGGCTACACCTTC; cdr3_aa: CASSGEGQIYGYTF
d_call: TRBD2; clone_size: NA; j_call: TRBJ2-1; v_call: TRBV9; cdr3_nt: TGTGCCAGCAGCGCCGGGACTAGCGGATACAATGAGCAGTTCTTC; cdr3_aa: CASSAGTSGYNEQFF
d_call: NA; clone_size: NA; j_call: TRBJ2-7; v_call: TRBV5-4; cdr3_nt: TGTGCCAGCAGCTTGGGGACACTCCCCAACGAGCAGTACTTC; cdr3_aa: CASSLGTLPNEQYF
d_call: TRBD1; clone_size: NA; j_call: TRBJ1-1; v_call: TRBV9; cdr3_nt: TGTGCCAGCAGCGTAGCCCGGACAGGGGAGAGGGACACTGAAGCTTTCTTT; cdr3_aa: CASSVARTGERDTEAFF
d_call: NA; clone_size: once; j_call: TRBJ2-5; v_call: TRBV21-1; cdr3_nt: TGTGCCAGCAGCAAAGTGGAAGACAGGGGCTGTGGTTATGAGACCCAGTACTTC; cdr3_aa: CASSKVEDRGCGYETQYF
d_call: NA; clone_size: NA; j_call: TRBJ1-3; v_call: TRBV4-2; cdr3_nt: TGTGCCAGCAGCCATTCCGCGGACTCTGGAAACACCATATATTTT; cdr3_aa: CASSHSADSGNTIYF
d_call: TRBD1; clone_size: NA; j_call: TRBJ1-6; v_call: TRBV10-2; cdr3_nt: TGCGCCAGCAGTCCTGGGACAGGGGGCGCAAAATCCTATAATTCACCCCTCCACTTT; cdr3_aa: CASSPGTGGAKSYNSPLHF
d_call: NA; clone_size: once; j_call: TRBJ1-3; v_call: TRBV5-5; cdr3_nt: TGTGCCAGCAGCTTGGCCCTCAACACCATATATTTT; cdr3_aa: CASSLALNTIYF
d_call: NA; clone_size: NA; j_call: TRBJ1-1; v_call: TRBV21-1; cdr3_nt: TGTGCCAGCAGCAAAGGCCCAGGCCACACTGAAGCTTTCTTT; cdr3_aa: CASSKGPGHTEAFF
d_call: NA; clone_size: NA; j_call: TRBJ1-2; v_call: TRBV19; cdr3_nt: TGTGCCAGTAGTTATACGGCTGGCTACACCTTC; cdr3_aa: CASSYTAGYTF
d_call: NA; clone_size: NA; j_call: TRBJ1-1; v_call: TRBV30; cdr3_nt: TGTGCCTTGGAGGGTTGGCAGAACACTGAAGCTTTCTTT; cdr3_aa: CALEGWQNTEAFF
d_call: NA; clone_size: NA; j_call: TRBJ1-5; v_call: TRBV2; cdr3_nt: TGTGCCAGCAGTGATGAGGGGAGCAATCAGCCCCAGCATTTT; cdr3_aa: CASSDEGSNQPQHF
d_call: NA; clone_size: NA; j_call: TRBJ1-2; v_call: TRBV25-1; cdr3_nt: TGTGCCAGCAGTGATAGTGCGGGGGGCTGGCCCAACTATGGCTACACCTTC; cdr3_aa: CASSDSAGGWPNYGYTF
d_call: NA; clone_size: NA; j_call: TRBJ2-5; v_call: TRBV2; cdr3_nt: TGTGCCAGCGGTGAGATCCAAGAGACCCAGTACTTC; cdr3_aa: CASGEIQETQYF
d_call: TRBD2; clone_size: NA; j_call: TRBJ2-7; v_call: TRBV6-1; cdr3_nt: TGTGCCAGCAGTGAAACTAGCGGGGGCTACGAGCAGTACTTC; cdr3_aa: CASSETSGGYEQYF
d_call: NA; clone_size: few; j_call: TRBJ1-1; v_call: TRBV29-1; cdr3_nt: TGCAGCGTTGTCCAGAACACTGAAGCTTTCTTT; cdr3_aa: CSVVQNTEAFF
d_call: TRBD1; clone_size: NA; j_call: TRBJ1-5; v_call: TRBV19; cdr3_nt: TGTGCCAGTGATGACAGGGCCTATAGCAATCAGCCCCAGCATTTT; cdr3_aa: CASDDRAYSNQPQHF
d_call: TRBD2; clone_size: NA; j_call: TRBJ2-1; v_call: TRBV7-8; cdr3_nt: TGTGCCAGCAGCTTTCGGGACTATTACGGTGAGCAGTTCTTC; cdr3_aa: CASSFRDYYGEQFF
d_call: NA; clone_size: NA; j_call: TRBJ1-5; v_call: TRBV18; cdr3_nt: TGTGCCACTCGGGGAAGGGGCAATCAGCCCCAGCATTTT; cdr3_aa: CATRGRGNQPQHF
d_call: NA; clone_size: few; j_call: TRBJ2-2; v_call: TRBV7-9; cdr3_nt: TGTGCCAGCAGCCCCGCGTTGGGGGACACCGGGGAGCTGTTTTTT; cdr3_aa: CASSPALGDTGELFF
d_call: NA; clone_size: once; j_call: TRBJ2-7; v_call: TRBV4-3; cdr3_nt: TGCGCCAGCAGCCAAGATCCGAGACGGACCACCTACGAGCAGTACTTC; cdr3_aa: CASSQDPRRTTYEQYF
d_call: NA; clone_size: NA; j_call: TRBJ2-7; v_call: TRBV6-6; cdr3_nt: TGTGCCAGCAGTCCTTTTCAGGGAAAGTACGAGCAGTACTTC; cdr3_aa: CASSPFQGKYEQYF
d_call: NA; clone_size: NA; j_call: TRBJ1-5; v_call: TRBV27; cdr3_nt: TGTGCCAGCAGTTTAACAAGGGGTCAGCCCCAGCATTTT; cdr3_aa: CASSLTRGQPQHF
d_call: TRBD2; clone_size: NA; j_call: TRBJ2-5; v_call: TRBV4-2; cdr3_nt: TGTGCCAGCAGCCCGTTGCGGGGGGAACAAGAGACCCAGTACTTC; cdr3_aa: CASSPLRGEQETQYF
d_call: NA; clone_size: NA; j_call: TRBJ2-7; v_call: TRBV7-6; cdr3_nt: TGTGCCAGCAGCTGGAACCCAGGGGTACCCTACGAGCAGTACTTC; cdr3_aa: CASSWNPGVPYEQYF
d_call: NA; clone_size: few; j_call: TRBJ1-2; v_call: TRBV2; cdr3_nt: TGTGCCAGCAGTGTCGGGGAAAGAATGTATGGCTACACCTTC; cdr3_aa: CASSVGERMYGYTF
d_call: NA; clone_size: NA; j_call: TRBJ1-2; v_call: TRBV29-1; cdr3_nt: TGCAGCGTTGAAGGGCCAGGAGGAGGCTACACCTTC; cdr3_aa: CSVEGPGGGYTF
d_call: NA; clone_size: NA; j_call: TRBJ2-6; v_call: TRBV6-1; cdr3_nt: TGTGCCAGCAGGGAGGGGGGCTCTGGGGCCAACGTCCTGACTTTC; cdr3_aa: CASREGGSGANVLTF
d_call: NA; clone_size: NA; j_call: TRBJ1-3; v_call: TRBV5-1; cdr3_nt: TGCGCCAGCAGCGAAGTGGGAAACACCATATATTTT; cdr3_aa: CASSEVGNTIYF
d_call: TRBD2; clone_size: few; j_call: TRBJ2-1; v_call: TRBV9; cdr3_nt: TGTGCCAGCAGCTTGAGCGGGAGGCACTCGGATGAGCAGTTCTTC; cdr3_aa: CASSLSGRHSDEQFF
d_call: TRBD1; clone_size: few; j_call: TRBJ1-3; v_call: TRBV11-2; cdr3_nt: TGTGCCAGCAGCCCCCCCGGGACAGGGAGGCGGAACACCATATATTTT; cdr3_aa: CASSPPGTGRRNTIYF
d_call: NA; clone_size: NA; j_call: TRBJ2-3; v_call: TRBV12-5; cdr3_nt: TGTGCTAGTGGTTTGGTAGGGGCGGCAGATACGCAGTATTTT; cdr3_aa: CASGLVGAADTQYF
d_call: TRBD2; clone_size: NA; j_call: TRBJ2-5; v_call: TRBV6-1; cdr3_nt: TGTGCCAGCAGTGAATACGGACTAGTTGGGGAGACCCAGTACTTC; cdr3_aa: CASSEYGLVGETQYF
d_call: TRBD1; clone_size: NA; j_call: TRBJ1-1; v_call: TRBV2; cdr3_nt: TGTGCCAGCAGTAAGGGACAGGAGACTGAAGCTTTCTTT; cdr3_aa: CASSKGQETEAFF